Reported below is one TCR beta chain. Its antigen specificity is not known. This entry comes from a study of CXCR3-negative and CXCR3-positive naive CD8 T cells (dated by TCRdb to about 2019). Broadly, across the study: In total, around 150 million TRB reads were obtained, or roughly 1.5 +/- 0.3 million reads per library. Data from about 10 donors, pooled across two independent experiments, went into the diversity and physicochemical repertoire analyses. Naive subsets from 5 or 6 donors and memory cells from 3 donors were included in the TRBV-TRBJ cluster analysis.

Paper-wide results and their limitations: TRBV-TRBJ usage was similar between naive CXCR3-negative and CXCR3-positive cells from the same donor, while memory cells showed distinct patterns. Because CXCR3 expression was partially decreased after cryopreservation, freshly isolated PBMCs were used for most assays. Because surface CD5, which is linked to self-reactivity in mice, was comparable between the naive subsets, TCR interaction strength was also inferred from TRB CDR3 physicochemical properties. Both naive subsets had comparably high repertoire diversity, while memory CD8+ T cells had much lower repertoire diversity. Compared with CXCR3-negative naive cells, CXCR3-positive naive cells had TRB CDR3s with higher hydrophobicity (lower Kidera factor 4), lower energy, and higher strength and volume indices.

Each CD8+ T cell subset was flow-sorted in triplicate, with over 250,000 cells per subset placed directly into RLT lysis buffer. To keep memory contaminants out, a stringent definition of naive CD8+ T cells was applied: CD45RO-CCR7+CD27+CD95-. Using standard density gradient centrifugation, peripheral blood mononuclear cells were isolated from buffy coats. A FACSAria III was used to flow-sort naive CXCR3-negative and CXCR3-positive CD8+ T cells. An RNeasy Mini Kit was used to extract total RNA from the sorted cells. The CDR3, cysteine through phenylalanine, is 11 amino acids long. No DNA sequence is on record. As encoded in the germline V gene, CDR1 is ENHRY while CDR2 is SYGVKD. The reads were generated on a NextSeq 550. The Human TCR Profiling Kit (MiLaboratory) was used to prepare UMI-labeled 5' RACE TRB cDNA libraries. The full amount of extracted RNA was used for cDNA synthesis, and the full amount of resulting cDNA was used for PCR amplification. The libraries were made side by side, with each library going through the same number of PCR cycles. The authors' pipeline ran thus. About 52,000 +/- 9,100 unique UMI-labeled TRB cDNA molecules per library were extracted with MIGEC and MiXCR, with at least two reads per UMI required. Each library averaged about 37,000 +/- 9,700 functional in-frame TRB CDR3 nucleotide clonotypes without stop codons. After downsampling to 5000 UMI-labeled TRB molecules per sample, diversity metrics such as normalized Shannon-Wiener and Chao1 were calculated in VDJtools. VDJtools computed clonotype-size-weighted physicochemical properties of the central five CDR3 residues: interaction energy, strength, volume and Kidera factor 4. TCRdb reprocessed the reads, so every CDR3 protein sequence counts as one entry and DNA is not shown. These V and J calls rely on TCRdb rather than the paper's analysis. For this sample, the table gives under 60,000 distinct CDR3 sequences. 0.56% of the sample is held by the ten biggest clonotypes.

Sequencing used naive CXCR3+ CD8+ T cells from blood. The cell subset or site label of this sample denotes: CD45RO-CCR7+CD27+CD95- naive CD8+ T cells expressing CXCR3 (TNR3+). The clonotype was recovered from a human donor in good health. Some clones in this sample may be carry-over from other donors' samples. Rearrangement joined TRBV10-3 to TRBJ2-5. The CDR3 amino acid sequence is: CAISVGETQYF.